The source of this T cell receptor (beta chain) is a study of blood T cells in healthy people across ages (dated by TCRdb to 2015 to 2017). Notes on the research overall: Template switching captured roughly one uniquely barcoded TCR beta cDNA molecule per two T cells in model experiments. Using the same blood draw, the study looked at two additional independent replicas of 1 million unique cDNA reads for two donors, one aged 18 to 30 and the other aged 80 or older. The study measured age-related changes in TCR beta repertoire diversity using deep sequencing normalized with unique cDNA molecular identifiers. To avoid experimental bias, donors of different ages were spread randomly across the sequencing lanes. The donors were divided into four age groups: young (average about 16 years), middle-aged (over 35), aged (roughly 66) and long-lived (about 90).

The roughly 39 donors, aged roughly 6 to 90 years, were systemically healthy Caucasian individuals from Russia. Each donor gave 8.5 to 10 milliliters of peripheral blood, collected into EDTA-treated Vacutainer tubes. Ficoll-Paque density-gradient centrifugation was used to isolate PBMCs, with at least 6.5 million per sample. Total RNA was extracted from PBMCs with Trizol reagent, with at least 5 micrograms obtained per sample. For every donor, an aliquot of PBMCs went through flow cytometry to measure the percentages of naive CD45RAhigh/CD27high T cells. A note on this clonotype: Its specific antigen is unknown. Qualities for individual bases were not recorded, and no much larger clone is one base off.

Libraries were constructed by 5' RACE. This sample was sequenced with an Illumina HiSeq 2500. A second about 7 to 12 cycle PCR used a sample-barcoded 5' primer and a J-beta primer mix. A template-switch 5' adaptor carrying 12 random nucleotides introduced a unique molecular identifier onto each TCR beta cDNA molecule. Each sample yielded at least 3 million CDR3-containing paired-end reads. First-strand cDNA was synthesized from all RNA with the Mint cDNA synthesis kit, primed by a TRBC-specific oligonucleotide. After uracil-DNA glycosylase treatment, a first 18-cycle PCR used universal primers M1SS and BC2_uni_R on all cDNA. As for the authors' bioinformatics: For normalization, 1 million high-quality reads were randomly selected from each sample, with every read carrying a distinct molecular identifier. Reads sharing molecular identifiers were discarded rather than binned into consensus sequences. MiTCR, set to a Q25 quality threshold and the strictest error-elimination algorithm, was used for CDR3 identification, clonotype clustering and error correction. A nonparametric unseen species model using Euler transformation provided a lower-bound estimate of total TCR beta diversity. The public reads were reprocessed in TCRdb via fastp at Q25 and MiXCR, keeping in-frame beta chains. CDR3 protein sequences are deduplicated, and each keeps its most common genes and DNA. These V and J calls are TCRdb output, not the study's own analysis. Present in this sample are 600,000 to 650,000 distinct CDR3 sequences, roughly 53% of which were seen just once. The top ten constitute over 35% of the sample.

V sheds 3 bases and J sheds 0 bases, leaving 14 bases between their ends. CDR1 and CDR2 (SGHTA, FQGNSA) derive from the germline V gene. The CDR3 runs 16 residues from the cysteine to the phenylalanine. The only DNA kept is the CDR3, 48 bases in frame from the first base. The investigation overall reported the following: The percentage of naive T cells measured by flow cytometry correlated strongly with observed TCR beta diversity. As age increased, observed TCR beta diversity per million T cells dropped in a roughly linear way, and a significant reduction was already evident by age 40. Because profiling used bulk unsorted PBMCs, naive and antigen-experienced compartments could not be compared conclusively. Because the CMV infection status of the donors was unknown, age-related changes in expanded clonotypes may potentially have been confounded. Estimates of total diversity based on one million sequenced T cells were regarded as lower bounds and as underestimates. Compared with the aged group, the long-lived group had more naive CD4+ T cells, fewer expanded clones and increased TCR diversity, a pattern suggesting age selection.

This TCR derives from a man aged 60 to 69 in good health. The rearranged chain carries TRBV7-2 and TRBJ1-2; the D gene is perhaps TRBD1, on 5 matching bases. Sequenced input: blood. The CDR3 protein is CASSFQSTETNYGYTF. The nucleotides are TGTGCCAGCAGCTTCCAATCGACAGAGACTAACTATGGCTACACCTTC.